Listed below are T cell receptor beta chains from one sample, sequenced in a study of blood T cell dynamics during melanoma immunotherapy. Here immunoSEQ multiplex PCR was the method, and the copy in TCRdb shows in-frame clones only, minus some. The sample includes approximately 28,000 clones, 65% to 85% of them seen just once. The sample was blood, taken from a patient treated with checkpoint blockade. The origin of the receptors is a human donor with melanoma. CDR3s include the opening cysteine and the closing phenylalanine or tryptophan. A D gene is named only where the DNA matches it firmly. Part of the rows lack a size; the others show once, few, many or a class for expanded clones.

V gene	D gene	J gene	clone size	CDR3 protein	CDR3 DNA
TRBV11-2	NA	TRBJ2-1	NA	CASSLGGWTTNEQFF	TGTGCCAGCAGCCTTGGGGGGTGGACTACCAATGAGCAGTTCTTC
TRBV5-6	NA	TRBJ1-2	NA	CASSPGVDGYTF	TGTGCCAGCAGCCCAGGGGTGGATGGCTACACCTTC
TRBV7-3	TRBD2	TRBJ2-1	NA	CASSPASGGKSSYNEQFF	TGTGCCAGCAGCCCTGCTAGCGGGGGGAAGAGCTCCTACAATGAGCAGTTCTTC
TRBV4-3	TRBD1	TRBJ2-7	NA	CASSQRQGAPYEQYF	TGCGCCAGCAGCCAACGGCAGGGGGCCCCCTACGAGCAGTACTTC
TRBV28	NA	TRBJ2-7	NA	CASSSPLFSYEQYF	TGTGCCAGCAGTTCCCCTCTGTTTTCCTACGAGCAGTACTTC
TRBV19	NA	TRBJ1-4	NA	CASSIGPTGNEKLFF	TGTGCCAGTAGTATAGGCCCAACGGGTAATGAAAAACTGTTTTTT
TRBV19	TRBD1	TRBJ1-3	NA	CASSRGQGPIASGNTIYF	TGTGCCAGTAGTAGGGGACAGGGACCTATTGCCTCTGGAAACACCATATATTTT
TRBV6-5	TRBD2	TRBJ2-1	NA	CASSILAGGPNEQFF	TGTGCCAGCAGTATCCTAGCGGGGGGGCCAAATGAGCAGTTCTTC
TRBV6-1	TRBD2	TRBJ2-1	NA	CASSELAEYNEQFF	TGTGCCAGCAGTGAACTAGCGGAGTACAATGAGCAGTTCTTC
TRBV7-8	TRBD2	TRBJ2-1	NA	CASSAQTTGTRRYNEQFF	TGTGCCAGCAGCGCACAAACCACCGGGACTAGGCGGTACAATGAGCAGTTCTTC
TRBV5-6	NA	TRBJ2-5	NA	CASSLDRDWSQETQYF	TGTGCCAGCAGCTTGGATCGGGACTGGTCCCAAGAGACCCAGTACTTC
TRBV4-1	NA	TRBJ1-2	NA	CASSQDLGERGYTF	TGCGCCAGCAGCCAAGACCTAGGGGAAAGGGGCTACACCTTC
TRBV6-5	TRBD2	TRBJ2-2	NA	CASSLIAGTGELFF	TGTGCCAGCAGTCTTATAGCGGGGACCGGGGAGCTGTTTTTT
TRBV6-1	NA	TRBJ1-1	NA	CASSVSAFPPNTEAFF	TGTGCCAGCAGTGTATCAGCGTTCCCCCCGAACACTGAAGCTTTCTTT
TRBV5-6	NA	TRBJ2-3	NA	CASSLRRVAALTDTQYF	TGTGCCAGCAGCTTGAGGCGGGTAGCGGCGCTCACAGATACGCAGTATTTT
TRBV18	NA	TRBJ1-1	medium-sized	CASSPLPQGGNTEAFF	TGTGCCAGCTCACCTCTTCCGCAGGGCGGGAACACTGAAGCTTTCTTT
TRBV11-2	NA	TRBJ2-5	NA	CASSSQVQPPQTQYF	TGTGCCAGCAGCTCACAGGTACAACCTCCTCAGACCCAGTACTTC
TRBV7-8	TRBD2	TRBJ2-3	NA	CASSSTSGRSTDTQYF	TGTGCCAGCAGCTCCACTAGCGGGAGAAGCACAGATACGCAGTATTTT
TRBV2	TRBD1	TRBJ2-3	NA	CASSVKQGDRTDTQYF	TGTGCCAGCAGTGTTAAACAGGGGGATCGGACAGATACGCAGTATTTT
TRBV7-2	NA	TRBJ2-1	NA	CASSQGSFSWRNEQFF	TGTGCCAGCAGCCAAGGGTCGTTTTCGTGGCGAAATGAGCAGTTCTTC